This TCR beta chain stems from a study of neurological immune-mediated disorders. As for the study in general: There were around 35 multiple sclerosis patients; approximately 31 were relapsing-remitting and 3 were secondary progressive.

This clonotype was seen at least ten times. CDR1 is SNHLY, CDR2 FYNNEI, per germline. Trimming at V came to 7 bases and at J to 1 base, leaving 6 bases not matched to a gene. The CDR3 runs 14 residues. 900,000 to 1,000,000 sorted CD4+ or CD8+ T cells made each library. Via MiXCR, TCRdb re-called the 5' RACE reads, giving one row per CDR3 protein. This sample has approximately 50,000 distinct CDR3 sequences, with approximately 5.8% found just once. The sample comprised CD4+ T cells from blood. The sequence derives from a woman aged 18-35 years with multiple sclerosis. This rearrangement joins TRBV2 to TRBJ2-7, with 8 bases fitting TRBD1. The CDR3 DNA sequence: TGTGCCAGCACCCGGGACAGGCGATCCTACGAGCAGTACTTC. This encodes CASTRDRRSYEQYF.